This TCR beta chain was documented in a study of T-cell memory formation after mild COVID-19. Study-wide background: Largely, the TCR clusters proved donor specific.

TCRdb recomputed calls from the 5' RACE reads with MiXCR, one row per CDR3 protein. This sample yields roughly 400,000 distinct CDR3 sequences, of which 20% to 30% are seen a single time; 8.8% belongs to the top ten. Germline CDR1 and CDR2: DFQATT and SNEGSKA (reference sequence). This CDR3 is built from 15 residues. Germline trimming cut 0 bases from V and 1 base from J; bases unmatched to any gene: 3. The rearrangement links TRBV20-1 to TRBJ2-3, with 8 bases that match TRBD2. Sequencing input: PBMCs or a T cell subset sorted from them (not recorded which). The clonotype was recovered from an adult woman who had mild COVID-19 (a few samples of this study predate the infection). Cell type and time point are not known. The CDR3 nucleotides read TGCAGTGCTAGAGACCCAGCGGGGGGCACAGATACGCAGTATTTT. This codes for CSARDPAGGTDTQYF.